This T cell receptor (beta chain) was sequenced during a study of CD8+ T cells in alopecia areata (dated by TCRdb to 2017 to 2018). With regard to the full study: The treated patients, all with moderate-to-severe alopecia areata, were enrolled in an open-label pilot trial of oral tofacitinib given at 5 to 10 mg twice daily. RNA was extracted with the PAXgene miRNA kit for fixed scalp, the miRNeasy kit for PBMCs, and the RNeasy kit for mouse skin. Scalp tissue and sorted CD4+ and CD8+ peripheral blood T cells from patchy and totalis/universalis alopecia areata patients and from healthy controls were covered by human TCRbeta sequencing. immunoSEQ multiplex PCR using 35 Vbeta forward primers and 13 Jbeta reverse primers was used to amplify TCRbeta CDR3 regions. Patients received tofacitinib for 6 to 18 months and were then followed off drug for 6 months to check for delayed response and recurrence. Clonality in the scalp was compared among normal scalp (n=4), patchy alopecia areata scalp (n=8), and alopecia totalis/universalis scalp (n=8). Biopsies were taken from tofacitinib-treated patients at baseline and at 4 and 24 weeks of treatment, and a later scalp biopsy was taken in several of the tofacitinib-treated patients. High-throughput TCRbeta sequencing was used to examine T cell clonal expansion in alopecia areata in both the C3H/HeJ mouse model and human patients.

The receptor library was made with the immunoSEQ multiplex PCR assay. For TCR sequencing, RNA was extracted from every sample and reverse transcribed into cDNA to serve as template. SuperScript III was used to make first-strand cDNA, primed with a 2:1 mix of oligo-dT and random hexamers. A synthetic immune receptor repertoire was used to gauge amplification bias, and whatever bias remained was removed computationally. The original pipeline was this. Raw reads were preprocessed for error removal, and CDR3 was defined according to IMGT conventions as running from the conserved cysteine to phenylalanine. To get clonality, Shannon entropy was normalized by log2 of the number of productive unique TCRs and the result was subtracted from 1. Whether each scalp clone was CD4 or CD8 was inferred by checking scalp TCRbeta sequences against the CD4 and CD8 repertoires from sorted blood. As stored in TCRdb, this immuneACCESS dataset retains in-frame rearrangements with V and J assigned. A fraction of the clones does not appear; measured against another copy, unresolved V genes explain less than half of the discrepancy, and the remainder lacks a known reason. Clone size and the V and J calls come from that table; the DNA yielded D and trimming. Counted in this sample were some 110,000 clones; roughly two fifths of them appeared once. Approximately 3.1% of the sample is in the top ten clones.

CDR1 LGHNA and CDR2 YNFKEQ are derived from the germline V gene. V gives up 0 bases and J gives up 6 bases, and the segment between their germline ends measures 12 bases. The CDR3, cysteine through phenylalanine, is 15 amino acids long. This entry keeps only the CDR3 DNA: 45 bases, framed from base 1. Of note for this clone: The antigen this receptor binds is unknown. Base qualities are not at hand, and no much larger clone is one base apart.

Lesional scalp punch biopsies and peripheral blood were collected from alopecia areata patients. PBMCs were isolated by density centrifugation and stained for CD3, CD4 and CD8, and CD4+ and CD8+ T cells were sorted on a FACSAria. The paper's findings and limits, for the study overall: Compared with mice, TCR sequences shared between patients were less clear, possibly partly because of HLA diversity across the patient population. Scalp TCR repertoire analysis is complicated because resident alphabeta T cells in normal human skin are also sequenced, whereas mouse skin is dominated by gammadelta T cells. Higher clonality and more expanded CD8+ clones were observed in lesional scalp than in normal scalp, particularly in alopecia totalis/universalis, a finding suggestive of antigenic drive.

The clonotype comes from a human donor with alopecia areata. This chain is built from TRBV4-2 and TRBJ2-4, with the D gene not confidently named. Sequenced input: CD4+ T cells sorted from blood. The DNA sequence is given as TGTGCCAGCAGCCAAGAGATTGCCCGCCGAAACATTCAGTACTTC. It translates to CASSQEIARRNIQYF.